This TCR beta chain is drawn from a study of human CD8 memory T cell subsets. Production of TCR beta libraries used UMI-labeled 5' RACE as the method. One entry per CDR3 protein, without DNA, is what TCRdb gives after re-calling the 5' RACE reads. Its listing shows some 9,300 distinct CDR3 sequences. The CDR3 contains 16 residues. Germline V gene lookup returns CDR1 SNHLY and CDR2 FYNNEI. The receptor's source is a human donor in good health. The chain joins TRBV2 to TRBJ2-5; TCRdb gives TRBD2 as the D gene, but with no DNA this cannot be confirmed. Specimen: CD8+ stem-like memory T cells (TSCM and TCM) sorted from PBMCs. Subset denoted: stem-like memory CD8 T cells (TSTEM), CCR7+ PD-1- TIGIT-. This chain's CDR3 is CASSDRLAEWQETQYF.